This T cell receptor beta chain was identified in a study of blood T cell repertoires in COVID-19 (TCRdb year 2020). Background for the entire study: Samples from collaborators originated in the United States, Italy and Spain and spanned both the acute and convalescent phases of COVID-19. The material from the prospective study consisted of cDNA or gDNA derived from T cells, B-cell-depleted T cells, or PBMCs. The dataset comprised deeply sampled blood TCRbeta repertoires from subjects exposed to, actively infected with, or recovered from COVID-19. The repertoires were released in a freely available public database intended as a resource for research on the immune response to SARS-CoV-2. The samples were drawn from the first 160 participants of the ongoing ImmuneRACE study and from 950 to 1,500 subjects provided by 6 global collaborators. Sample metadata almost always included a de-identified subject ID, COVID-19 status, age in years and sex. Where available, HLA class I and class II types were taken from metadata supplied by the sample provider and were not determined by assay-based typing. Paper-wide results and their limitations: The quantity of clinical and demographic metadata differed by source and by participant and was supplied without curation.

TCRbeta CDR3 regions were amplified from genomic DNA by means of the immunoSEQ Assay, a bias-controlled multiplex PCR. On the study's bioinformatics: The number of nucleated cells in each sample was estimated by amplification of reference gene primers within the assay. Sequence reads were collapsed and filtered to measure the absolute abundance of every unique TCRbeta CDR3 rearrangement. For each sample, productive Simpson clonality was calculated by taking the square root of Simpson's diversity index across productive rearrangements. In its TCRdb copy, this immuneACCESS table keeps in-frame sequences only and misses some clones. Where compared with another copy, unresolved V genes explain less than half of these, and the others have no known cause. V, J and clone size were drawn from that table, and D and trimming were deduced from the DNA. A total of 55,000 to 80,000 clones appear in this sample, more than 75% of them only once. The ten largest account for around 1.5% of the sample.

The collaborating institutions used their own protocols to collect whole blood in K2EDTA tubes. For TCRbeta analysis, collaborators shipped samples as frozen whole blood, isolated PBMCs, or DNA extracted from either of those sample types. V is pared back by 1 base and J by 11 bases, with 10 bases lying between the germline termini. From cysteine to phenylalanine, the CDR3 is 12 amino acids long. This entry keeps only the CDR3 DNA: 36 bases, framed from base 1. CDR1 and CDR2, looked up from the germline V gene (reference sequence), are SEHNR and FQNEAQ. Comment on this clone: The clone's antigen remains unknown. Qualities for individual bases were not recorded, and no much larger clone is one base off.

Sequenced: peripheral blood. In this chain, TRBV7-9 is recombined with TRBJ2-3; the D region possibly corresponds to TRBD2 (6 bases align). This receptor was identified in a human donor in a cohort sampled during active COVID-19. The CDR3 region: CASSLGRDLQYF. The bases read TGTGCCAGCAGCTTAGGGAGGGACTTGCAGTATTTT.